What follows are 17 T cell receptor beta chains derived from one specimen sequenced in a study of blood T cell repertoires in COVID-19. Repertoires were generated with immunoSEQ multiplex PCR, while TCRdb's copy carries only in-frame clones and drops some. The repertoire holds approximately 150,000 clones, with approximately 83% as singletons. Sample: peripheral blood. All receptors derive from a woman over 75 with acute or convalescent COVID-19.

The CDR3 nucleotides read TGTGCCAGCAGTTACTTCGAGCCCGCGACGCAGTATTTT. Encoded protein: CASSYFEPATQYF. The chain is built from TRBV6-2 or TRBV6-3 and TRBJ2-3; D not resolved. CDR1 is MNHEY, CDR2 SVGEGT, per germline. Trimming took off 1 base at V and 9 bases at J, with 11 bases between the two ends. This CDR3 has 13 residues.

The CDR3 protein is CASSQESATDTQYF. DNA of the CDR3: TGTGCCAGCAGCCAAGAAAGCGCAACAGATACGCAGTATTTT. V is TRBV14 and J is TRBJ2-3; D gene ambiguous. V shed 0 bases and J shed 3 bases, with 7 bases lying between them. The germline V gene has CDR1 SGHDN and CDR2 FVKESK. The CDR3 runs to 14 residues.

This clone was recorded a few times. This chain links TRBV7-8 with TRBJ2-7; D is undetermined. CDR1 and CDR2 from the germline V gene are SGHVS and FQNEAQ. V was cut by 5 bases and J by 10 bases, with 15 bases left in between. The CDR3 has 12 residues. For the CDR3, the DNA is TGTGCCAGCAGCCCGACTCCCCACCATCAGTACTTC. Its translation: CASSPTPHHQYF.

This chain connects TRBV2 to TRBJ1-2, with D possibly matching TRBD1 (5 bases). Between the trimmed V and J ends, which lost 2 bases and 6 bases, there was a span of 10 bases. The germline V gene has CDR1 SNHLY and CDR2 FYNNEI. This CDR3 contains 13 residues. CDR3 region: CASSERGVHGYTF. DNA for the CDR3: TGTGCCAGCAGTGAAAGGGGCGTTCATGGCTACACCTTC.

A single count supports this clone. This rearrangement joins TRBV19 to TRBJ2-2, with TRBD2 identical over 8 bases. Per the germline V gene, CDR1 is LNHDA and CDR2 is SQIVND (reference sequence). The J segment lost 3 bases and the V segment lost 2 bases, leaving 2 bases of the junction unmatched. The CDR3 has 15 residues. CDR3 sequence (DNA): TGTGCCAGTAGTATACTCGGGGGGGACACCGGGGAGCTGTTTTTT. Amino acids: CASSILGGDTGELFF. The entire variable domain, with the rest obtained from reference TRBV19 and TRBJ2-2, is as follows: DGGITQSPKYLFRKEGQNVTLSCEQNLNHDAMYWYRQDPGQGLRLIYYSQIVNDFQKGDIAEGYSVSREKKESFPLTVTSAQKNPTAFYLCASSILGGDTGELFFGEGSRLTVL.

The chain combines TRBV29-1 with TRBJ2-3; D not certain. CDR1 and CDR2 from the germline V gene are SQVTM and ANQGSEA. V was clipped by 5 bases and J by 0 bases, with 12 bases between them. CDR3 length equals 14 residues. CDR3 loop: CSVKTLYSTDTQYF. CDR3 in DNA: TGCAGCGTTAAAACTCTCTATAGCACAGATACGCAGTATTTT.

In this sample, this clone turned up a few times. This chain links TRBV7-2 with TRBJ1-6; D possibly corresponds to TRBD1 (5 bases). V lost 5 bases, J lost 7 bases, and 12 bases lay in between. Germline lookup yields CDR1 SGHTA and CDR2 FQGNSA. The CDR3 totals 14 residues. The CDR3: CASSPGLENSPLHF. CDR3 nucleotide sequence: TGTGCCAGCAGCCCAGGGTTGGAGAATTCACCCCTCCACTTT.

The rearrangement links TRBV14 to TRBJ1-1; 9 nucleotides match TRBD1. The V gene end was trimmed by 4 bases and the J gene end by 7 bases; junction bases not matched to a gene: 10. CDR1 is SGHDN, CDR2 FVKESK, per germline. There are 15 residues in the CDR3. CDR3 nucleotide sequence: TGTGCCAGCAGCCGAGACAGGGGGATTGGCTTTGAAGCTTTCTTT. Its protein product is CASSRDRGIGFEAFF.

V gene TRBV11-3 combines with J gene TRBJ2-3, with 8 bases aligning to TRBD1. This CDR3 is 15 amino acids long. CDR1 is SGHNT, CDR2 YENEEA, per germline. Trimming removed 5 bases from V and 4 bases from J; junction bases left unmatched: 8. CDR3 amino acids: CASSPGGGLPDTQYF. The CDR3 DNA reads TGTGCCAGCAGCCCAGGGGGCGGGTTACCAGATACGCAGTATTTT.

The V and J genes are TRBV4-2 and TRBJ2-2, with 8 positions matching TRBD2. CDR1 is LGHNA and CDR2 is YNFKEQ in the germline V gene. V shed 1 base and J 3 bases; nucleotides not matched to a gene: 4. The CDR3 extends over 16 amino acids. The CDR3 loop is CASSQAGGPDTGELFF. As DNA, the CDR3 is TGTGCCAGCAGCCAAGCGGGGGGGCCCGACACCGGGGAGCTGTTTTTT.

The chain recombines TRBV19 with TRBJ2-5; 8 bases align to TRBD1. Germline lookup yields CDR1 LNHDA and CDR2 SQIVND (reference sequence). V shed 6 bases and J 5 bases; nucleotides not matched to a gene: 8. The CDR3 is 14 residues long. The CDR3 nucleotides read TGTGCCAGTAGCCCGACAGGGGCGCGGGAGACCCAGTACTTC. Residues: CASSPTGARETQYF.

This chain uses TRBV10-3 with TRBJ1-3, with unresolved D. The V gene's germline CDR1 is ENHRY and CDR2 SYGVKD. Trimming took 3 bases from V and 2 from J, leaving 2 bases between them. CDR3 length: 12 residues. CDR3 protein: CAISDAGNTIYF. The CDR3, as DNA: TGTGCCATCAGTGACGCTGGAAACACCATATATTTT.

The chain employs TRBV2 and TRBJ1-2, with D perhaps matching TRBD1 (5 bases). The CDR3 sequence is 14 residues long. CDR1 SNHLY and CDR2 FYNNEI come from the germline V gene. V was clipped by 4 bases and J by 4 bases, with 13 bases between them. CDR3 in amino acids: CASSVPGLFYGYTF. CDR3 in DNA: TGTGCCAGCAGTGTCCCGGGACTGTTCTATGGCTACACCTTC.

V usage is TRBV5-6 and J usage is TRBJ2-5, with 9 nucleotides matching TRBD2. The germline V gene has CDR1 SGHDT and CDR2 YYEEEE. This CDR3 region has 14 residues. V gave up 2 bases and J gave up 4 bases; unmatched junction bases: 3. CDR3 nucleotides: TGTGCCAGCAGCTTTAGCGGGAGCAGAGAGACCCAGTACTTC. Protein product: CASSFSGSRETQYF.

This clone was counted once. The chain is built from TRBV6-5 and TRBJ1-1; D not resolved. Germline V gene lookup returns CDR1 MNHEY and CDR2 SVGAGI. This CDR3 is built from 11 residues. Trimming pared 6 bases from V and 5 bases from J, leaving 7 bases between. The CDR3 spells CASRRETEAFF. In nucleotides, the CDR3 is TGTGCCAGCAGAAGGGAGACTGAAGCTTTCTTT.

In its sample, this clone was seen a few times. V is TRBV27 and J is TRBJ1-6, with D possibly being TRBD1 (5 bases). Germline V CDR1 and CDR2: MNHEY, SMNVEV (reference sequence). The CDR3 is 15 amino acids. Trimming shortened V by 5 bases and J by 13 bases, and 21 bases separated the two germline ends. CDR3 protein: CASSPPTQGNLPLHF. CDR3 coding DNA: TGTGCCAGCAGTCCCCCCACGCAGGGAAATTTGCCCCTCCACTTT.

Here the CDR3 DNA reads TGTGCCAGCAGCATACACAGGGGGCCACAGAAATACGGTGAGCAGTTCTTC. This translates into CASSIHRGPQKYGEQFF. The V call is TRBV21-1, the J call TRBJ2-1; no check of the table's D call, TRBD1, against the DNA was made. TRBV21-1 is designated a pseudogene. This CDR3 is 17 amino acids long.